This T cell receptor beta chain was observed in a study of blood T cells in healthy people across ages. This clonotype was recorded only once. This CDR3 region has 13 residues. Germline-derived CDR1 and CDR2 are MNHNS and SASEGT. Trimming removed 7 bases from V and 6 bases from J, with 14 bases in between. A second roughly 6 to 11 cycle PCR used barcoded and J-beta primers. TCRdb re-called the 5' RACE reads with MiXCR, one entry per CDR3 protein. The data hold around 1,600,000 distinct CDR3 sequences, with approximately 42% observed a single time. This clonotype was sampled from a young woman in good health. The sequencing sample was made of blood. V is TRBV6-1 and J is TRBJ2-3, with D possibly matching TRBD2 (6 bases). CDR3 DNA sequence: TGTGCCAGCAACCATAGAGGAGGGGATACGCAGTATTTT. The encoded protein is CASNHRGGDTQYF.